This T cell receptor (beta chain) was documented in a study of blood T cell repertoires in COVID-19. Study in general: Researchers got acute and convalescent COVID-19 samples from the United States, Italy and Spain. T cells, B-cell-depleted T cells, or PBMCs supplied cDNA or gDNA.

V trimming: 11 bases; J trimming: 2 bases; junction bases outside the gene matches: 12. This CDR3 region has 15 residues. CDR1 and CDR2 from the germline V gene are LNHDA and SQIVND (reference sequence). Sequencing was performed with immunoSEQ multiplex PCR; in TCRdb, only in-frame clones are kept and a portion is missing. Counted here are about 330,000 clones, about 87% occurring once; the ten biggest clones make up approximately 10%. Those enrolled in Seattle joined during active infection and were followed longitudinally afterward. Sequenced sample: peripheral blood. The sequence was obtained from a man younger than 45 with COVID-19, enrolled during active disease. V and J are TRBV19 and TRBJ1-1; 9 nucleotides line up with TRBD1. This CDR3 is CASRDRVGGNTEAFF. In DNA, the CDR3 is TGTGCCTCGCGGGACAGGGTAGGGGGAAACACTGAAGCTTTCTTT.